The clone carrying this TCR beta chain was observed a few times. Germline loops: CDR1 SGHDT, CDR2 YYEEEE. CDR3 length equals 12 residues. V lost 4 bases to trimming and J lost 0 bases, with 5 bases between them. This was the immunoSEQ v3 assay. The method was immunoSEQ multiplex PCR; TCRdb's version includes in-frame clones alone and lacks a portion of them. The repertoire has about 60,000 clones, more than 75% of them found once; the top ten carry about 2.5%. This sample was included in a study of TIL therapy for anti-PD-1-resistant metastatic lung cancer. Study summary: Median tumor mutation burden was under 1.9 mutations per megabase.

Time point defined: pre-treatment sample, taken before nivolumab and TIL therapy. Patients were adults with stage 4 NSCLC. Material: blood, obtained at baseline. This TCR was recovered from a person aged 25-85 years with non-small cell lung cancer. The genes are TRBV5-6 and TRBJ2-7; D is unclear. The CDR3 sequence: CASSTYSYEQYF. DNA of the CDR3: TGTGCCAGCAGCACTTACTCCTACGAGCAGTACTTC.